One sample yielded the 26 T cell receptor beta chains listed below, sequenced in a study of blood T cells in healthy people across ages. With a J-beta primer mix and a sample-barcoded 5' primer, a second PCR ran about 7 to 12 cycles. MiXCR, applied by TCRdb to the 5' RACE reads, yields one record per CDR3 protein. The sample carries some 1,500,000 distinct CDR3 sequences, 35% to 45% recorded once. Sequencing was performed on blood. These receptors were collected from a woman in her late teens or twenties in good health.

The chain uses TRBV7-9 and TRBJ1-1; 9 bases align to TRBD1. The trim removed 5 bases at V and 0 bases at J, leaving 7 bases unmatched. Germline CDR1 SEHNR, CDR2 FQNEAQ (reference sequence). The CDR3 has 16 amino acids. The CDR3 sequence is CASSILGQGMNTEAFF. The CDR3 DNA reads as TGTGCCAGCAGCATACTAGGACAGGGGATGAACACTGAAGCTTTCTTT.

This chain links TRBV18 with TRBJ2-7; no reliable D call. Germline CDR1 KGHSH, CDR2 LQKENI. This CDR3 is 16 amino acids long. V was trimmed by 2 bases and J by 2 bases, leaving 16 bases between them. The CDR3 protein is CASSPIPSAVAYEQYF. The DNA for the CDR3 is TGTGCCAGCTCACCAATCCCCTCGGCGGTGGCCTACGAGCAGTACTTC.

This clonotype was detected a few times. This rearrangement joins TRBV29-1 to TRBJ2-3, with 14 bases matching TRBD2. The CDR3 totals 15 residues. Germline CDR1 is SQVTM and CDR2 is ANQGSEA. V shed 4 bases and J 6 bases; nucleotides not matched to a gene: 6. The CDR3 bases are TGCAGCGTTGCCCGACTAGCGGGAGGGCCCGATACGCAGTATTTT. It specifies CSVARLAGGPDTQYF.

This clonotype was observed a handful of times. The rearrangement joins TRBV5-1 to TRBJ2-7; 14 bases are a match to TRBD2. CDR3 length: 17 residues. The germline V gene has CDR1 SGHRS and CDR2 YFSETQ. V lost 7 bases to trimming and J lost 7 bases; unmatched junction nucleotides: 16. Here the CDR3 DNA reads TGCGCCAGCCGCCGGACGGGACTAGCGGGAGATCCCAATGAGCAGTACTTC. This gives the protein CASRRTGLAGDPNEQYF. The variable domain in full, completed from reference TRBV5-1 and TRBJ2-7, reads KAGVTQTPRYLIKTRGQQVTLSCSPISGHRSVSWYQQTPGQGLQFLFEYFSETQRNKGNFPGRFSGRQFSNSRSEMNVSTLELGDSALYLCASRRTGLAGDPNEQYFGPGTRLTVT.

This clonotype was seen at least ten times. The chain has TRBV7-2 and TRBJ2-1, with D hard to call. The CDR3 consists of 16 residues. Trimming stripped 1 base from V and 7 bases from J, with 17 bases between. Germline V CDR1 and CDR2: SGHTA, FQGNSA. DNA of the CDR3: TGTGCCAGCAGCTTAGGGACGGCTATAGTCAAGAATGAGCAGTTCTTC. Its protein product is CASSLGTAIVKNEQFF.

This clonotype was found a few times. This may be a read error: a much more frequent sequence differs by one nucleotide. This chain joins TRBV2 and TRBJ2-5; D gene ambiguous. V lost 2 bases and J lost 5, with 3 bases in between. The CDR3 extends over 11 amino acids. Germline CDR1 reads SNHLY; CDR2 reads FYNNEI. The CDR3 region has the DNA TGTGCCAGCAGTGAACACGAGACCCAGTACTTC. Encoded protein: CASSEHETQYF.

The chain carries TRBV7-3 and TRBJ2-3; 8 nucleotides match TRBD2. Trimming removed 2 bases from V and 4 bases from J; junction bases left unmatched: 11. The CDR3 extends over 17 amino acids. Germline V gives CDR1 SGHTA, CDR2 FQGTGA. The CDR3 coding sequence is TGTGCCAGCAGCTTACCCCAGGGAGCGGGAGTGTCAGATACGCAGTATTTT. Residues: CASSLPQGAGVSDTQYF.

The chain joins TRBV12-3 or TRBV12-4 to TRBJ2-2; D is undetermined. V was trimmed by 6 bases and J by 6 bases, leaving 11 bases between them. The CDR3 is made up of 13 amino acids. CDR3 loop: CASRIMVPGELFF. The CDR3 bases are TGTGCCAGCAGAATAATGGTTCCCGGGGAGCTGTTTTTT.

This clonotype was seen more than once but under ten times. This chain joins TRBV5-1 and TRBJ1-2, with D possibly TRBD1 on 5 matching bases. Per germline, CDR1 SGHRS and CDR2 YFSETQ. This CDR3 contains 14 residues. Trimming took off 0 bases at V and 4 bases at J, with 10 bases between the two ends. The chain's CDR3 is CASSLGQGCYGYTF. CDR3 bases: TGCGCCAGCAGCTTGGGGCAGGGCTGCTATGGCTACACCTTC.

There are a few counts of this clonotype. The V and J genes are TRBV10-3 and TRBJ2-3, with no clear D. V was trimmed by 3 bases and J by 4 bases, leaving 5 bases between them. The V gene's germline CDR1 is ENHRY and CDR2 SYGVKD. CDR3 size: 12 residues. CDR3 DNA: TGTGCCATCAGTGATCCCCCAGATACGCAGTATTTT. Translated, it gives CAISDPPDTQYF.

The DNA of the CDR3 is TGCGCCAGCAGCTTGGAGGTTACTACTGTGGGGGGTACCTACACCTTC. Translated, it gives CASSLEVTTVGGTYTF. The chain combines TRBV5-1 with TRBJ1-2, with D perhaps matching TRBD1 (5 bases). Germline CDR1 and CDR2: SGHRS and YFSETQ. Trimming removed 0 bases at V and 10 bases at J, with 22 bases between. The CDR3 is made up of 16 amino acids.

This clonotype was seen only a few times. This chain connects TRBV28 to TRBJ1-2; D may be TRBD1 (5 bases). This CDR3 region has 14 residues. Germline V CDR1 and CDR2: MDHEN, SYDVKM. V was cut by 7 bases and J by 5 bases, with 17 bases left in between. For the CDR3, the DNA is TGTGCCAGCAACCAGGGTCGGTCTGGGTATGGCTACACCTTC. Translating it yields CASNQGRSGYGYTF.

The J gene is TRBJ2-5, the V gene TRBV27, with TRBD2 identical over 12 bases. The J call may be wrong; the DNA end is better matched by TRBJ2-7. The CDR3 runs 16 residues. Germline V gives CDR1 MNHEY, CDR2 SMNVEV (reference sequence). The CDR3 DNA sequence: TGTGCCAGCAGTTTTCTAGCGGGAGGGTCTTTCTACGAGCAGTACTTC. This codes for CASSFLAGGSFYEQYF.

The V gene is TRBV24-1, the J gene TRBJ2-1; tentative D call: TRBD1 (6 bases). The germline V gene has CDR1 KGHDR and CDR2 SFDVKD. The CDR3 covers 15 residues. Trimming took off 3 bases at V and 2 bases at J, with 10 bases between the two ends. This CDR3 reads CATSDEGDPYNEQFF. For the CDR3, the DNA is TGTGCCACCAGTGATGAGGGGGACCCCTACAATGAGCAGTTCTTC.

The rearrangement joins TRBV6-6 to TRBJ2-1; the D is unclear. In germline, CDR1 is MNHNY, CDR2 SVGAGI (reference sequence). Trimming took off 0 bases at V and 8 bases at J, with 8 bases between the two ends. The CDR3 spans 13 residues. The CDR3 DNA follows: TGTGCCAGCAGTTACTCGGGTACTTATGAGCAGTTCTTC. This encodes CASSYSGTYEQFF.

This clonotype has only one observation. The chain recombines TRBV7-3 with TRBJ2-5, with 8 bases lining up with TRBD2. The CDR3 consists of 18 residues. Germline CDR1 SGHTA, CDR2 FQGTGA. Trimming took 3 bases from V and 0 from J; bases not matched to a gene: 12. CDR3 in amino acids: CASSFILAETENQETQYF. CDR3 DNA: TGTGCCAGCAGCTTCATACTAGCGGAAACAGAGAACCAAGAGACCCAGTACTTC.

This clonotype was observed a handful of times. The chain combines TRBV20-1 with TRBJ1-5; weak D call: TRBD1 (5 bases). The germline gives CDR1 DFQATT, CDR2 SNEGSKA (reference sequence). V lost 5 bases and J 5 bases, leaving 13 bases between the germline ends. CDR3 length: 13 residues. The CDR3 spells CSAFDRTDQPQHF. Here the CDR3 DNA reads TGCAGTGCTTTCGACAGAACCGATCAGCCCCAGCATTTT.

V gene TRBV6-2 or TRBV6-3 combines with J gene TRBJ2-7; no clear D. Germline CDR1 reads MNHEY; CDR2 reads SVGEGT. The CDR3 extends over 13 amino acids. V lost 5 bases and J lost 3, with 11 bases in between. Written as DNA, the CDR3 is TGTGCCAGCAGTGACGAGAGCTACTACGAGCAGTACTTC. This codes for CASSDESYYEQYF.

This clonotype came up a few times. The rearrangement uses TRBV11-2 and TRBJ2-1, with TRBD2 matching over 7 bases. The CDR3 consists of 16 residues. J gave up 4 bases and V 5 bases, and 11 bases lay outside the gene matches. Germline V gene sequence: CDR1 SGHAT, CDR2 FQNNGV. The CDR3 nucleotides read TGTGCCAGCAGCACCAACTTGGCGGGGGAATACAATGAGCAGTTCTTC. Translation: CASSTNLAGEYNEQFF.

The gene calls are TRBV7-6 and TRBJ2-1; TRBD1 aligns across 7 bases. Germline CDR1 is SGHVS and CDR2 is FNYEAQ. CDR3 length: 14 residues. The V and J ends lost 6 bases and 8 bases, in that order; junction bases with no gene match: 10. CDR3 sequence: CASSFTGDFDEQFF. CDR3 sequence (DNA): TGTGCCAGCAGTTTCACAGGGGATTTCGATGAGCAGTTCTTC. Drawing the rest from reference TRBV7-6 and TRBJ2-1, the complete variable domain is GAGVSQSPRYKVTKRGQDVALRCDPISGHVSLYWYRQALGQGPEFLTYFNYEAQQDKSGLPNDRFSAERPEGSISTLTIQRTEQRDSAMYRCASSFTGDFDEQFFGPGTRLTVL.

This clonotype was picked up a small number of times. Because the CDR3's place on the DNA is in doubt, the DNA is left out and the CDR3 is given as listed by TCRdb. CDR3 loop: CASSVGGGTGKYF. V usage is TRBV9 and J usage is TRBJ2-5; the table's D call TRBD1 went unverified against the DNA. The CDR3 length is 13 residues, termini included. Germline values: CDR1 SGDLS, CDR2 YYNGEE.

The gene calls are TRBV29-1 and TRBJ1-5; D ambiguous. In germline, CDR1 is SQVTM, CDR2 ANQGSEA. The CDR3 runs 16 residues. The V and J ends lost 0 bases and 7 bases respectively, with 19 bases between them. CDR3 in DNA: TGCAGCGTTGAAGACCATATAAGGGAGGCTGGCCAGCCCCAGCATTTT. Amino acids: CSVEDHIREAGQPQHF.

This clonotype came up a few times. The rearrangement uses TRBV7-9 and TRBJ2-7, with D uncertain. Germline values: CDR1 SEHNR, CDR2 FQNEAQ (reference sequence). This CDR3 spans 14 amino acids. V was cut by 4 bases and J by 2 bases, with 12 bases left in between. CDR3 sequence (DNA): TGTGCCAGCAGCTCCATACAGAAAGCCTACGAGCAGTACTTC. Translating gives CASSSIQKAYEQYF.

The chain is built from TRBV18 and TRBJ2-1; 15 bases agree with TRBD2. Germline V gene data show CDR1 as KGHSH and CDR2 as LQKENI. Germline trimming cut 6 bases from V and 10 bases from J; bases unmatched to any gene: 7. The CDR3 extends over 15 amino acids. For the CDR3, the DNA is TGTGCCAGCTCGCCGGGACTAGCGGGGGGCGAGGAGCAGTTCTTC. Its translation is CASSPGLAGGEEQFF.

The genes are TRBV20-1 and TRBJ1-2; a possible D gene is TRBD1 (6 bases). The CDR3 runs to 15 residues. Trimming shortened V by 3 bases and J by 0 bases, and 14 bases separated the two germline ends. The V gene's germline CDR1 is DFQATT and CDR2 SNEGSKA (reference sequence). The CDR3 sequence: CSARLLGQTNYGYTF. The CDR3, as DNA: TGCAGTGCTAGGTTATTAGGACAGACTAACTATGGCTACACCTTC.

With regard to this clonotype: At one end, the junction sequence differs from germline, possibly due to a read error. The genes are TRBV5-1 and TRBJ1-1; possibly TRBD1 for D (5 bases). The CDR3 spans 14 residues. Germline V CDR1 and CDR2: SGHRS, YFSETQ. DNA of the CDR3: TGCGCCAGCAGCTTGGGATGGGGGAACGCTGAAGCTTTCTTT. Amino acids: CASSLGWGNAEAFF.